What follows describes a single T cell receptor (beta chain). Its target is not known. Separate from the roughly 700-subject first cohort was the approximately 120-subject validation cohort, to which the donors belonged. This record belongs to a study of cytomegalovirus exposure and HLA in healthy donors. Regarding the study as a whole: Testing in vitro showed three CMV-associated chains specific for CMV antigens. Investigators reported some 150 TCR beta chains as tied to cytomegalovirus. For most TCR sequences rarity was the rule, although some public TCRs occurred in many donors.

This CDR3 comprises 13 residues. V lost 5 bases to trimming and J lost 5 bases, with 13 bases between them. Germline V gives CDR1 SEHNR, CDR2 FQNEAQ (reference sequence). Some clones are missing from TCRdb's copy, which holds only in-frame ones; the method was immunoSEQ multiplex PCR. This table holds 150,000 to 200,000 clones, around 85% found once. This clonotype was sampled from a man aged 18 to 29 in good health and CMV-seropositive. The sample was PBMCs. The J gene is TRBJ2-7, the V gene TRBV7-9, with D maybe TRBD2 (6 bases). The CDR3 region has the DNA TGTGCCAGCAGCGAGAACTCGGGGGACGAGCAGTACTTC. Residues: CASSENSGDEQYF.